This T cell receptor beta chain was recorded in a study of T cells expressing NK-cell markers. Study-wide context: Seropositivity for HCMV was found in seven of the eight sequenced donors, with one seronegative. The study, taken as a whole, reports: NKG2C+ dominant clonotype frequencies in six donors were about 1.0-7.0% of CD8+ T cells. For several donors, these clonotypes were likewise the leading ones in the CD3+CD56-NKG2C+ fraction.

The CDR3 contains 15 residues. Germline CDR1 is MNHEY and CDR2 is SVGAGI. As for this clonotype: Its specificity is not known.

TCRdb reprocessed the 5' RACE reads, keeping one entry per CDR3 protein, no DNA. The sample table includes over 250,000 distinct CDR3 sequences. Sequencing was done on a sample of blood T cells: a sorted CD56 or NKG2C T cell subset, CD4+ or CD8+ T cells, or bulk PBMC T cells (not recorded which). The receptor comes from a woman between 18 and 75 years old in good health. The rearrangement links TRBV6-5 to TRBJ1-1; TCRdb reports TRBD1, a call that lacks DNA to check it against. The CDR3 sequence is CASSYSVQGNTEAFF.